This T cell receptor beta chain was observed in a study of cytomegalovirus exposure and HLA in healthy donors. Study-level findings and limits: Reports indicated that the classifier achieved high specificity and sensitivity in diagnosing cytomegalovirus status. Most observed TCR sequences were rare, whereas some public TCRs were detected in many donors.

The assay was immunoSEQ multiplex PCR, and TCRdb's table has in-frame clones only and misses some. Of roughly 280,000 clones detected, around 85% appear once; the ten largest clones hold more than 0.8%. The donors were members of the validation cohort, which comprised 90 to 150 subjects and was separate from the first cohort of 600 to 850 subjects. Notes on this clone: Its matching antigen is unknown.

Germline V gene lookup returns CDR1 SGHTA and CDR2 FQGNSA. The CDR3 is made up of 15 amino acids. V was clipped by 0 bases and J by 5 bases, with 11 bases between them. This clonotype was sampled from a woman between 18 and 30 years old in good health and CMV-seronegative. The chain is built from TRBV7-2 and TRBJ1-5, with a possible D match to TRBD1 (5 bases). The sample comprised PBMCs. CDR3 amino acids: CASSLAGRVDQPQHF. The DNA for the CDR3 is TGTGCCAGCAGCTTAGCAGGCAGGGTCGATCAGCCCCAGCATTTT.